The TCR beta chain under discussion was sequenced for a study of regulatory T cells in long-lasting Graves disease (dated by TCRdb to 2020 to 2022). For the study in its entirety: Antithyroid drugs had been taken for less than 3 months by newly diagnosed Graves' disease patients. A total of 33 samples underwent TCR sequencing, from roughly 13 patients with persistent Graves' disease and 20 or so patients with newly diagnosed Graves' disease. This study used TCR sequencing and RNA sequencing of peripheral blood to compare persistent Graves' disease patients against newly diagnosed Graves' disease patients. The study was conducted in China and was registered as a clinical trial.

Points the paper makes about the study in general: A larger number of public clonotypes was shared among persistent patients (2,741) than among newly diagnosed patients (roughly 1,000). Compared with newly diagnosed patients, persistent Graves' disease patients had lower TCR Shannon entropy and fewer highly expanded clones, which suggests clonal expansion. Peripheral blood alone was examined, since thyroid tissue, which constituted the primary lesion, could not be accessed. Persistent disease showed preferential use of TRBV28, TRBJ1-2 and TRBJ2-5, whereas newly diagnosed disease favored TRBV20-1 and TRBJ2-1. Only the TCR beta chain was sequenced and analyzed. As a limitation, the authors acknowledged that the small sample size may reduce accuracy.

About this clonotype itself: The antigen it recognizes is unknown. The CDR3 carries no conserved terminal phenylalanine or tryptophan, so it likely arises from a read error.

The sample's time point label, in plain terms: newly diagnosed GD, antithyroid drugs for less than 3 months. For both TCR sequencing and RNA sequencing, RNA was extracted from PBMCs in TRIzol. The diagnosis of Graves' disease followed American Thyroid Association guidelines. Recruitment of patients was carried out at an endocrinology department in Xi'an, China. From each patient, around 9 milliliters of peripheral blood was collected into an EDTA anticoagulant tube. PBMCs were isolated by Ficoll Paque Plus density gradient separation without further T cell sorting. An Agilent 2100 Bioanalyzer and agarose gel were used to check RNA quality, while a NanoDrop 2000 measured RNA concentration. Ends trimmed: V by 7 bases, J by 7 bases; bases unmatched to a gene: 12. The CDR3 adds up to 16 amino acids, both ends counted. Only the CDR3 DNA is retained, 48 bases long and in frame from the first base. Looking up the germline V gene (reference sequence) yields CDR1 SEHNR and CDR2 FQNEAQ.

Library generation was performed with multiplex PCR. These reads were obtained on an Illumina HiSeq 4000. iRepertoire HTBI primers and Arm-PCR amplification of CDR3 regions were used to construct TCR beta libraries. PCR products were gel purified before sequencing. The paper's processing steps were these. Gene usage analysis of CDR3 amino acid clonotypes used the 50 to 70 TRBV and about 14 TRBJ segments found across samples. Filtered high-quality paired reads were merged into contigs using COPE and FqMerger. BLAST was used to align contigs to IMGT TRBV, TRBD and TRBJ reference genes, with CDR3 defined following IMGT. Clonotypes above 0.1% frequency were classified as highly expanded clones. Shannon entropy was used to measure repertoire diversity, and the Gini coefficient was used to measure V-J evenness. Clonotypes shared by more than one individual were considered public. The public reads were reanalyzed by TCRdb: fastp trimming at Q25, MiXCR alignment, in-frame beta chains only. Identical CDR3 protein sequences are pooled into one entry, listed with their most common genes and DNA. The V and J calls were determined by TCRdb, not by the authors. This sample lists over 350,000 distinct CDR3 sequences; approximately 16% were detected once. The top ten clonotypes cover over 7% of the sample.

The same data also went into a second study, on T cells in Graves' hyperthyroidism and ophthalmopathy. The second study also describes: Graves' hyperthyroidism was defined as stable when no progression to ophthalmopathy occurred over 18 months of follow-up. Hyperthyroidism patients were aged 18 to 65 years and newly diagnosed, with disease duration of less than 2 months. The study excluded patients with uncontrolled infections, other autoimmune diseases, pregnancy or lactation. Diagnoses relied on clinical symptoms, serum thyroxine and TRAb, thyroid ultrasound and orbital computed tomography. The first round of RT-PCR for the TCR CDR3 was performed with the HTBI primer set and the Qiagen OneStep RT-PCR kit. Most expanded thyroid clonotypes (frequency above 0.001) were also found in blood, which suggests that blood repertoires may mirror thyroid immune responses. In cross-validation, a model built on a 13 V-J signature told ophthalmopathy apart from stable hyperthyroidism with 85% to 90% sensitivity and roughly 82% specificity, and in testing the same model reached 80%/75%. During validation, the model predicted progression to ophthalmopathy a median of around 7 months ahead of onset, with 60% to 71% sensitivity and 72% to 80% specificity. To identify TCR V-J signatures that set the groups apart, the researchers used a discovery cohort of roughly 100 patients, made up of roughly 45 with Graves' ophthalmopathy and about 60 with stable Graves' hyperthyroidism. Prospective prediction of ophthalmopathy was tested in an independent validation cohort of 18 to 20 hyperthyroidism patients and some 17 patients who later progressed to ophthalmopathy. The 75 to 100 discovery patients were randomly split 7:3 into training and test sets. In about 6 Graves' hyperthyroidism patients, the study also compared T-cell repertoires from thyroid tissue with T-cell repertoires from blood. After blood sampling, hyperthyroidism patients were treated with methimazole at a starting dose of 30 mg daily, and ophthalmopathy patients were treated with high-dose intravenous methylprednisolone. The libraries were constructed in a second round of multiplex PCR and then size-selected and purified. Sequencing of the libraries was done on an Illumina HiSeq2000 using paired-end 100 bp reads. Raw data were processed with SOAPnuke, discarding reads with adapters, uncalled bases, mean Phred below 15, or no exact constant-primer or identifier match. COPE v1.2.5 was used to merge the high-quality paired reads, and each unique nucleotide sequence was defined as a clonotype. MiTCR v1.1 was used to align clonotypes to the IMGT TRBV, TRBD and TRBJ reference segments. The analysis included only V-J combinations with a frequency above 0.0001, which together covered around 99% of the repertoires. The TCS score was defined as F50 (clonal expansion) divided by E x V (chaos), with BLOSUM62-based TCRdist calculated between CDR3 peptides within each V-J. Welch's t-statistics and random forest reduced fewer than 600 V-J features to about 13, which were used in a naive Bayes classifier (R e1071). No statistical method was used to set the sample size in advance, and investigators knew the group allocation. According to the paper, TCR Vbeta CDR3 sequencing was carried out on 135 peripheral blood samples, which came from 40 to 45 ophthalmopathy, approximately 72 hyperthyroidism and roughly 17 progressor patients.

The clonotype was recovered from a woman between 40 and 50 years old with Graves disease. Donor details come from another sample of the same person, matched by shared clones. In this chain, TRBV7-9 is recombined with TRBJ2-1; a stretch of 11 junction bases matches TRBD2. Sequencing was performed on peripheral blood mononuclear cells (PBMCs), taken at new diagnosis, from a patient treated with antithyroid drugs. The DNA reads as follows: TGTGCCAGCAACCTCAGTGGACTAGCGGGTTGGAATGAGCAGTTCCTC. It translates as CASNLSGLAGWNEQFL.